The 21 T cell receptor beta chains in this list originate from one sample, sequenced in a study of T cell responses to AZD1222 COVID-19 vaccine. Produced via immunoSEQ multiplex PCR; TCRdb's table is partial and in-frame only. The sample consists of 150,000 to 200,000 clones, over 90% of them appearing once. The input for sequencing was peripheral blood, taken on day 0 of AZD1222 vaccination. The receptor source for this set is an adult in good health.

The J gene is TRBJ1-2, the V gene TRBV19, with a weak D call TRBD1 (5 bases). Germline lookup yields CDR1 LNHDA and CDR2 SQIVND (reference sequence). Trimming removed 5 bases at V and 3 bases at J, with 10 bases between. This CDR3 contains 13 residues. The CDR3 sequence is CASSWGSYYGYTF. The CDR3 bases are TGTGCCAGTAGTTGGGGGAGCTACTATGGCTACACCTTC.

This rearrangement joins TRBV18 to TRBJ1-3, with TRBD1 as a possible D gene (6 bases). V lost 1 base to trimming and J lost 1 base, with 14 bases between them. This CDR3 has 17 amino acids. CDR1 KGHSH and CDR2 LQKENI come from the germline V gene. The CDR3 reads CASSPRAGDYSGNTIYF. CDR3 bases: TGTGCCAGCTCACCACGGGCAGGGGATTATTCTGGAAACACCATATATTTT. Complete variable domain (other parts from reference TRBV18 and TRBJ1-3): NAGVMQNPRHLVRRRGQEARLRCSPMKGHSHVYWYRQLPEEGLKFMVYLQKENIIDESGMPKERFSAEFPKEGPSILRIQQVVRGDSAAYFCASSPRAGDYSGNTIYFGEGSWLTVV.

The V gene is TRBV5-1, the J gene TRBJ2-2; D is unresolved. Germline V CDR1 and CDR2: SGHRS, YFSETQ. V shed 4 bases and J shed 5 bases, with 9 bases lying between them. The CDR3 runs to 13 residues. The CDR3 nucleotides are TGCGCCAGCAGCGGTGTGGGGACCGGGGAGCTGTTTTTT. As protein: CASSGVGTGELFF.

Here the CDR3 DNA reads TGCGCCAGCAGTTACCCTTTTCGGGACAGAGAGGGGTCCTACAATGAGCAGTTCTTC. It encodes CASSYPFRDREGSYNEQFF. This chain links TRBV10-2 with TRBJ2-1, with 7 bases aligning to TRBD1. Trimming removed 5 bases from V and 1 base from J; junction bases left unmatched: 17. CDR1 is WSHSY, CDR2 SAAADI, per germline. There are 19 residues in the CDR3.

The chain carries TRBV5-4 and TRBJ1-4, with D perhaps TRBD1 (5 bases). This CDR3 is 16 amino acids long. Trimming cost V 4 bases and J 0 bases, with 13 bases left between them. The V gene's germline CDR1 is SGHNT and CDR2 YYREEE (reference sequence). CDR3 sequence reads: CASSPAGDSTNEKLFF. The CDR3 DNA reads as TGTGCCAGCAGCCCCGCCGGGGACTCAACTAATGAAAAACTGTTTTTT.

The V gene is TRBV18, the J gene TRBJ2-3, with 7 bases aligning to TRBD1. Germline values: CDR1 KGHSH, CDR2 LQKENI. The V and J ends lost 5 bases and 4 bases, in that order; junction bases with no gene match: 6. This CDR3 region has 14 residues. The CDR3 bases are TGTGCCAGCTCAACAGGGGTTGGTGCAGATACGCAGTATTTT. Its protein product is CASSTGVGADTQYF.

The chain has TRBV6-5 and TRBJ2-5; no clear D gene. The germline V and J ends were trimmed by 2 bases and 5 bases, with 12 bases remaining between them. The germline gives CDR1 MNHEY, CDR2 SVGAGI. The CDR3 is 14 amino acids. The CDR3 DNA is TGTGCCAGCAGTTACGGCCTGGCGTGGGAGACCCAGTACTTC. It codes for CASSYGLAWETQYF.

CDR3 DNA: TGTGCCAGCAGCTCTGCACCAACAGATACGCAGTATTTT. It is translated as CASSSAPTDTQYF. This chain uses TRBV9 with TRBJ2-3, with D unclear. Germline assignment: CDR1 SGDLS and CDR2 YYNGEE. CDR3 length: 13 amino acids. The ends were cut back, 4 bases at V and 3 bases at J, with 9 bases in the middle.

The V and J genes are TRBV2 and TRBJ2-7; D is unclear. The CDR3 has 15 amino acids. The V and J ends lost 2 bases and 2 bases respectively, with 13 bases between them. In germline, CDR1 is SNHLY, CDR2 FYNNEI. CDR3 nucleotides: TGTGCCAGCAGTGAAATCACCCTCCTGACCTACGAGCAGTACTTC. Translated: CASSEITLLTYEQYF.

The chain combines TRBV9 with TRBJ1-1; 7 bases map to TRBD1. The germline CDR1 and CDR2 sequences are SGDLS and YYNGEE. V dropped 3 bases and J dropped 4; count of bases not matched to a gene: 6. The CDR3 length is 14 residues. CDR3 amino acids: CASSGPRGGTEAFF. The CDR3 DNA is TGTGCCAGCAGCGGACCCAGGGGGGGCACTGAAGCTTTCTTT.

This clone was seen a single time. This chain uses TRBV15 with TRBJ1-5, with D possibly matching TRBD1 (6 bases). Germline lookup yields CDR1 LNHNV and CDR2 YYDKDF (reference sequence). Trimming left V 1 base short and J 1 base short, with 11 bases between. The CDR3 contains 16 residues. CDR3: CATSRVPTGSNQPQHF. As DNA, the CDR3 is TGTGCCACCAGCAGAGTGCCCACAGGGAGCAATCAGCCCCAGCATTTT.

The rearrangement joins TRBV2 to TRBJ2-3; a weak D match, TRBD2 (6 bases). Trimming took off 1 base at V and 10 bases at J, with 15 bases between the two ends. Per the germline V gene, CDR1 is SNHLY and CDR2 is FYNNEI. This CDR3 contains 14 residues. The CDR3 nucleotides read TGTGCCAGCAGTGAAGGCGGTAGCAGGGAGGCGCAGTATTTT. Its translation: CASSEGGSREAQYF. Full variable domain (missing parts from reference TRBV2 and TRBJ2-3): EPEVTQTPSHQVTQMGQEVILRCVPISNHLYFYWYRQILGQKVEFLVSFYNNEISEKSEIFDDQFSVERPDGSNFTLKIRSTKLEDSAMYFCASSEGGSREAQYFGPGTRLTVL.

This chain links TRBV25-1 with TRBJ1-1; D uncertain. The CDR3 covers 10 residues. Germline CDR1 and CDR2: MGHDK and SYGVNS. V was cut by 7 bases and J by 8 bases, with 8 bases left in between. This chain's CDR3 is CASKGQEAFF. The CDR3 nucleotides are TGTGCCAGCAAAGGCCAGGAAGCTTTCTTT.

The chain carries TRBV25-1 and TRBJ2-2; 10 bases fit TRBD1. The CDR3 is 16 amino acids. V dropped 2 bases and J dropped 5; count of bases not matched to a gene: 5. Germline-derived CDR1 and CDR2 are MGHDK and SYGVNS. The CDR3 spells CASSEMGQGRTGELFF. CDR3 sequence (DNA): TGTGCCAGCAGTGAAATGGGACAGGGGAGGACCGGGGAGCTGTTTTTT.

Only one count was recorded for this clone. The V call is TRBV5-1, the J call TRBJ2-2; perhaps D is TRBD1 or TRBD2 (5 bases each). V was pared by 0 bases and J by 4 bases, with 13 bases between. Germline CDR1 and CDR2: SGHRS and YFSETQ. The CDR3 consists of 16 residues. The DNA of the CDR3 is TGCGCCAGCAGCTTGGTAGGGGAGAGCCGCACCGGGGAGCTGTTTTTT. It specifies CASSLVGESRTGELFF.

This sequence joins TRBV10-2 and TRBJ2-5, with D maybe TRBD2 (6 bases). V lost 4 bases and J 1 base, leaving 10 bases between the germline ends. From germline, CDR1 is WSHSY and CDR2 SAAADI. CDR3 length equals 14 residues. This chain's CDR3 is CASSGLAVQETQYF. CDR3 coding DNA: TGCGCCAGCAGTGGGTTAGCGGTCCAAGAGACCCAGTACTTC.

The chain uses TRBV10-1 and TRBJ2-1; D might be TRBD2 (6 bases). CDR3 length: 13 residues. Germline V gives CDR1 WNHNN, CDR2 SYGVQD (reference sequence). V was clipped by 2 bases and J by 12 bases, with 14 bases between them. The CDR3 here is CASSERKGLGQFF. The CDR3 nucleotides are TGCGCCAGCAGTGAGAGGAAGGGACTGGGGCAGTTCTTC.

This sequence joins TRBV19 and TRBJ1-1; D ambiguous. V was shortened by 1 base and J by 2 bases, with 8 bases between the two germline ends. This CDR3 is built from 14 residues. Germline lookup yields CDR1 LNHDA and CDR2 SQIVND (reference sequence). The CDR3 spells CASSIVPGNTEAFF. CDR3 sequence (DNA): TGTGCCAGTAGTATAGTCCCCGGTAACACTGAAGCTTTCTTT.

Here the CDR3 reads CATSRSGANVLTF. CDR3 nucleotides: TGTGCCACCAGCAGATCCGGGGCCAACGTCCTGACTTTC. The chain employs TRBV15 and TRBJ2-6; D gene ambiguous. Trimming removed 2 bases at V and 4 bases at J, with 3 bases between. This CDR3 has 13 residues. The germline V gene has CDR1 LNHNV and CDR2 YYDKDF (reference sequence).

The genes are TRBV19 and TRBJ1-2; no firm D call. Germline CDR1 reads LNHDA; CDR2 reads SQIVND (reference sequence). The CDR3 length is 16 residues. Between the trimmed V and J ends, which lost 0 bases and 6 bases, there was a span of 17 bases. The CDR3 DNA reads as TGTGCCAGTAGTATAGATTATGGCACCCCTGTTAATGGCTACACCTTC. It yields the protein CASSIDYGTPVNGYTF.

The chain has TRBV13 and TRBJ2-5, with TRBD2 matching over 10 bases. The V segment lost 5 bases and the J segment 2 bases; nucleotides outside the gene matches: 2. Germline V gene lookup returns CDR1 PRHDT and CDR2 FYEKMQ (reference sequence). The CDR3 is 14 residues long. CDR3 in DNA: TGTGCCAGCAGCGAGGGACTAGCGCAAGAGACCCAGTACTTC. The encoded protein is CASSEGLAQETQYF.